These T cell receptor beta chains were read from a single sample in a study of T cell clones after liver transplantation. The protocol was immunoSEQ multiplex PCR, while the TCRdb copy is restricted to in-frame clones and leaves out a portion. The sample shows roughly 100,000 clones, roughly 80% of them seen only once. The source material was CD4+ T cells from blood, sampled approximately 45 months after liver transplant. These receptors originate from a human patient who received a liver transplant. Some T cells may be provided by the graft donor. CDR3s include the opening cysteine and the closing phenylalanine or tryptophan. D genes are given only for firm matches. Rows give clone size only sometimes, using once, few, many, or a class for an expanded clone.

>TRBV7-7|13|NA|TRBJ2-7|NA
CASSSAGANEQYF
TGTGCCAGCAGCTCGGCCGGGGCGAACGAGCAGTACTTC
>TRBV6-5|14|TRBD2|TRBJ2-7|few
CASRAGGRSYEQYF
TGTGCCAGCAGAGCGGGGGGTCGGTCCTACGAGCAGTACTTC
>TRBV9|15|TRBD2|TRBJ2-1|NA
CASSGGLADYNEQFF
TGTGCCAGCAGCGGAGGACTAGCGGACTACAATGAGCAGTTCTTC
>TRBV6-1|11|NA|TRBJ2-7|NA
CASPRGYEQYF
TGTGCCAGCCCACGGGGGTACGAGCAGTACTTC
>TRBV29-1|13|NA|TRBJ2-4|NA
CSVVEVAKNIQYF
TGCAGCGTTGTAGAGGTAGCCAAAAACATTCAGTACTTC
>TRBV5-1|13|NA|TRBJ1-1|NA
CASSLTVGFEAFF
TGCGCCAGCAGCTTGACGGTAGGGTTTGAAGCTTTCTTT
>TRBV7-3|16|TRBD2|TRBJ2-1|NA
CASSRLGGRAFNEQFF
TGTGCCAGCAGCCGACTAGGAGGGAGGGCCTTCAATGAGCAGTTCTTC
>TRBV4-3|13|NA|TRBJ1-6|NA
CASSQVTRSPLHF
TGCGCCAGCAGCCAGGTTACTCGATCACCCCTCCACTTT
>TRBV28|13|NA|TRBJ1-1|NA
CASSVLRDTEAFF
TGTGCCAGCAGTGTACTCCGGGACACTGAAGCTTTCTTT
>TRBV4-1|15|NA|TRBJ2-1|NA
CASSQDEGRVAEQFF
TGCGCCAGCAGCCAAGATGAGGGACGTGTTGCCGAGCAGTTCTTC
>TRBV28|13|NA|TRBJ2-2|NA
CASSQGGTGELFF
TGTGCCAGCAGTCAGGGTGGGACCGGGGAGCTGTTTTTT
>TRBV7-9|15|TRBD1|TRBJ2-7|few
CASSSVRDRGYEQYF
TGTGCCAGCAGCTCTGTCCGGGACAGGGGCTACGAGCAGTACTTC
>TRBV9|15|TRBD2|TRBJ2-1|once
CASSARGTTDNEQFF
TGTGCCAGCAGCGCCCGCGGGACTACCGACAATGAGCAGTTCTTC
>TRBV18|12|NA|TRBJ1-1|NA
CASSPLETEAFF
TGTGCCAGCTCCCCCCTTGAGACTGAAGCTTTCTTT
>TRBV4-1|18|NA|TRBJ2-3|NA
CASSQEKGARLSTDTQYF
TGCGCCAGCAGCCAAGAAAAGGGAGCTAGACTTAGCACAGATACGCAGTATTTT